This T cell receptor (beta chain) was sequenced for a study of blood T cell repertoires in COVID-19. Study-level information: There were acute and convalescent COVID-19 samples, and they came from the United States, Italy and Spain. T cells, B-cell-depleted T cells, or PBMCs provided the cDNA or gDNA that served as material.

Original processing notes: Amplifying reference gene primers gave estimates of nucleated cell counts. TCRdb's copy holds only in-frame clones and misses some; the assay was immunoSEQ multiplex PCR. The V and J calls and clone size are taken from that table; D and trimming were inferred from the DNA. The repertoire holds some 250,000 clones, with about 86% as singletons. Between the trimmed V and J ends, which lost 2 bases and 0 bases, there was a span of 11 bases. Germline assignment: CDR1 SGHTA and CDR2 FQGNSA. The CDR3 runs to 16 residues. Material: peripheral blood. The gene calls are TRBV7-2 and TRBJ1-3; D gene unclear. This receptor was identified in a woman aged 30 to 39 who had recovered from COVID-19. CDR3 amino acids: CASSLTVPYSGNTIYF. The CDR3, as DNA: TGTGCCAGCAGCTTAACTGTTCCTTACTCTGGAAACACCATATATTTT.